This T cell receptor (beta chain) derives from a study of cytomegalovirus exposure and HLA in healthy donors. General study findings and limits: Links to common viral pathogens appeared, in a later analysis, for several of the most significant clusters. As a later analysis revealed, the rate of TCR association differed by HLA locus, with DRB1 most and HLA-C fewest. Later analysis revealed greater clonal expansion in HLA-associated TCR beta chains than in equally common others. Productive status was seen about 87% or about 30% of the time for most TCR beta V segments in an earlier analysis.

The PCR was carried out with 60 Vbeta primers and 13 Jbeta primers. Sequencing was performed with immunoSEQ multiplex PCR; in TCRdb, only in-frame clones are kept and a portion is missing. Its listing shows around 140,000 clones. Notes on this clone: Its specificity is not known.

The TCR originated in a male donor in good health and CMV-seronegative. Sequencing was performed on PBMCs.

The CDR3 DNA reads TGCGCCAGCAGCTCGTCTAATGAAAAACTGTTTTTT. This sequence encodes CASSSSNEKLFF. This chain joins TRBV5-1 and TRBJ1-4; D is uncertain. With 3 bases removed from V and 3 bases from J, the gap between germline ends came to 3 bases. Germline-derived CDR1 and CDR2 are SGHRS and YFSETQ. There are 12 residues in the CDR3.